This T cell receptor beta chain was obtained from a study of blood T cell repertoires in COVID-19. Germline lookup yields CDR1 SGHRS and CDR2 YFSETQ. Unmatched junction bases numbered 7, after V lost 3 bases and J lost 0 bases. The CDR3 is 17 residues long. Clones were read by immunoSEQ multiplex PCR, and TCRdb kept only the in-frame ones, dropping some. The sample consists of approximately 16,000 clones, roughly 88% of them appearing once. The chain joins TRBV5-1 to TRBJ2-3; 10 bases map to TRBD2. Sequencing used peripheral blood. This TCR was recovered from a human donor in a cohort sampled during active COVID-19. The CDR3, as DNA: TGCGCCAGCAGCTCGGGGCTACTAGCGGGGAGCACAGATACGCAGTATTTT. Translating it yields CASSSGLLAGSTDTQYF. Variable domain in full (rest from reference TRBV5-1 and TRBJ2-3): KAGVTQTPRYLIKTRGQQVTLSCSPISGHRSVSWYQQTPGQGLQFLFEYFSETQRNKGNFPGRFSGRQFSNSRSEMNVSTLELGDSALYLCASSSGLLAGSTDTQYFGPGTRLTVL.